The 10 T cell receptor beta chains given below trace back to one sample, sequenced in a study of blood T cell repertoires in COVID-19. Assay used: immunoSEQ multiplex PCR; TCRdb lists only in-frame clones, some missing. The sample comprises around 310,000 clones, around 91% of which are singletons, and over 8% rests with the top ten. The sample taken for sequencing was PBMCs or T cells enriched from blood (not recorded which). The receptors were gathered from a woman aged 40-49 years who had recovered from COVID-19.

The chain has TRBV5-3 and TRBJ2-7; D is uncertain. TRBV5-3 is an open reading frame whose function is uncertain. Trimming left V 5 bases short and J 5 bases short, with 8 bases between. The CDR3 has 11 amino acids. The CDR3 nucleotides read TGTGCCAGAAGTTCGGCGGACGAGCAGTACTTC. It codes for CARSSADEQYF.

On this clone: One junction end does not reproduce the germline sequence, and a read error may be involved. This chain joins TRBV7-2 and TRBJ2-7; 8 bases are a match to TRBD2. In germline, CDR1 is SGHTA, CDR2 FQGNSA. The CDR3 loop spans 13 amino acids. CDR3 coding DNA: TGTGCCAGCACCTTAGCGGGACTCTACGAGCAGTACTTC. Translation: CASTLAGLYEQYF.

The rearrangement links TRBV28 to TRBJ2-7, with 11 bases matching TRBD1. This CDR3 contains 15 residues. Trimming removed 5 bases from V and 3 bases from J; junction bases left unmatched: 6. CDR1 is MDHEN, CDR2 SYDVKM, per germline. The CDR3 loop is CASSPWDRGVYEQYF. DNA for the CDR3: TGTGCCAGCAGTCCTTGGGACAGGGGGGTCTACGAGCAGTACTTC.

The chain recombines TRBV6-5 with TRBJ1-1; TRBD1 matches 11 bases. The CDR3 consists of 14 residues. Germline V CDR1 and CDR2: MNHEY, SVGAGI. The V and J ends lost 2 bases and 8 bases, in that order; junction bases with no gene match: 4. The CDR3 region has the DNA TGTGCCAGCAGTTACCCGGGACAGGGGGGAGAAGCTTTCTTT. Translation gives CASSYPGQGGEAFF.

The chain links TRBV25-1 to TRBJ1-4, with D hard to call. This CDR3 is built from 14 residues. Trimming took 2 bases from V and 7 from J, leaving 11 bases between them. Germline V CDR1 and CDR2: MGHDK, SYGVNS. The CDR3, as DNA: TGTGCCAGCAGTGAACTTAGCGTCGGTGAAAAACTGTTTTTT. Translated: CASSELSVGEKLFF.

V usage is TRBV9 and J usage is TRBJ1-2; D ambiguous. The CDR3 consists of 14 residues. Trimming stripped 0 bases from V and 8 bases from J, with 14 bases between. In germline, CDR1 is SGDLS, CDR2 YYNGEE. CDR3 amino acids: CASSVAGGGVGYTF. In nucleotides, the CDR3 is TGTGCCAGCAGCGTAGCTGGAGGTGGGGTGGGCTACACCTTC.

The chain uses TRBV2 and TRBJ1-2, with 7 bases that match TRBD1. The junction had 10 bases not matched to a gene; V was cut back by 5 bases and J by 4 bases. Germline CDR1 is SNHLY and CDR2 is FYNNEI. The CDR3 totals 15 residues. The CDR3 sequence is CASSMDSGQTYGYTF. CDR3 nucleotide sequence: TGTGCCAGCAGTATGGACTCGGGACAGACCTATGGCTACACCTTC.

The V call is TRBV7-9, the J call TRBJ1-5; D might be TRBD1 (6 bases). Germline V CDR1 and CDR2: SEHNR, FQNEAQ (reference sequence). The length of the CDR3 is 13 residues. V lost 9 bases and J lost 7, with 16 bases in between. The CDR3 loop reads CASGRDTEQPQHF. The DNA for the CDR3 is TGTGCCAGTGGCCGGGACACGGAACAGCCCCAGCATTTT.

This sequence joins TRBV7-2 and TRBJ1-1; D is ambiguous. Germline lookup yields CDR1 SGHTA and CDR2 FQGNSA. CDR3 length: 13 residues. The V end lost 3 bases, the J end lost 4 bases, and 9 bases lay between the germline ends. The CDR3 region has the DNA TGTGCCAGCAGCTTCAAGGAGGGCACTGAAGCTTTCTTT. Protein sequence: CASSFKEGTEAFF. The entire variable domain, with the rest obtained from reference TRBV7-2 and TRBJ1-1, is as follows: GAGVSQSPSNKVTEKGKDVELRCDPISGHTALYWYRQSLGQGLEFLIYFQGNSAPDKSGLPSDRFSAERTGGSVSTLTIQRTQQEDSAVYLCASSFKEGTEAFFGQGTRLTVV.

This rearrangement joins TRBV11-1 to TRBJ2-5; possibly TRBD1 for D (5 bases). The CDR3 is 15 amino acids. Per germline, CDR1 SGHAT and CDR2 FQDESV (reference sequence). Between the trimmed V and J ends, which lost 0 bases and 0 bases, there was a span of 8 bases. The chain's CDR3 is CASSLAPTDQETQYF. The CDR3 nucleotides are TGTGCCAGCAGCTTAGCCCCGACAGACCAAGAGACCCAGTACTTC.